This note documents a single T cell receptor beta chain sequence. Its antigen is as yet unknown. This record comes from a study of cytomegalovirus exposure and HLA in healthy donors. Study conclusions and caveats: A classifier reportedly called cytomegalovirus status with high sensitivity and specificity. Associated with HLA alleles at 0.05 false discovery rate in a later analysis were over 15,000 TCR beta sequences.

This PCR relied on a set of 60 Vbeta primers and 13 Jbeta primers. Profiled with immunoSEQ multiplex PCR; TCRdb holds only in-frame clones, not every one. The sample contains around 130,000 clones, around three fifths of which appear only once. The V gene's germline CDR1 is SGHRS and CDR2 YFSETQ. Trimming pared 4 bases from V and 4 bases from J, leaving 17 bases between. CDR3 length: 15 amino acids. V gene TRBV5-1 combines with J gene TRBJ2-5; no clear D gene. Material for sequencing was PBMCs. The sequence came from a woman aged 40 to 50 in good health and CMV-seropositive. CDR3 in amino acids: CASSPEVSLGETQYF. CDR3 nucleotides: TGCGCCAGCAGCCCCGAGGTTTCCCTCGGAGAGACCCAGTACTTC.